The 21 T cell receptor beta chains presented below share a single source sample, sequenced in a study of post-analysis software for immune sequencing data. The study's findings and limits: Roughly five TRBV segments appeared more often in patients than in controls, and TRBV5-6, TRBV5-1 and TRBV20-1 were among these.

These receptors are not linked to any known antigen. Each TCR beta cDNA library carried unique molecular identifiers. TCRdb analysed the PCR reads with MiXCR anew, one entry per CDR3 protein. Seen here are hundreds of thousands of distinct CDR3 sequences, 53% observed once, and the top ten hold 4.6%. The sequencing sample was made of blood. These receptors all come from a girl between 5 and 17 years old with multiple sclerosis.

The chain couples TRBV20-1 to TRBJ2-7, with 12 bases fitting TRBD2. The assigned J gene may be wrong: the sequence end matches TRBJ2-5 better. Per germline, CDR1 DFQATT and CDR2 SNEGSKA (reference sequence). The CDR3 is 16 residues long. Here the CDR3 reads CSARRPSGGARETQYF. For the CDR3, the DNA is TGCAGTGCTAGAAGACCTAGCGGGGGGGCTCGAGAGACCCAGTACTTC.

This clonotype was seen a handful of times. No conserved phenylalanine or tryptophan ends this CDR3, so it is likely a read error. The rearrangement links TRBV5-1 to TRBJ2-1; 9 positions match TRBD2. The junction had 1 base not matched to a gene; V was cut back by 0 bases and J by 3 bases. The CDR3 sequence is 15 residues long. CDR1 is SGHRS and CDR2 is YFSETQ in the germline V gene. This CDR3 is CASSLERGDYNEQFL. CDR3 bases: TGCGCCAGCAGCTTGGAGCGGGGGGACTACAATGAGCAGTTCTTA.

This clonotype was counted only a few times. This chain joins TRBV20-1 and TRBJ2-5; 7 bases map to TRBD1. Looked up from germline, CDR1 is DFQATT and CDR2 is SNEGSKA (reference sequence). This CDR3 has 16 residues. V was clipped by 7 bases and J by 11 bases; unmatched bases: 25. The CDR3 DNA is TGCAGTGGCAAGGGTCTAAACGCAGGGGGTATACTTCAGCAGTACTTC. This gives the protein CSGKGLNAGGILQQYF.

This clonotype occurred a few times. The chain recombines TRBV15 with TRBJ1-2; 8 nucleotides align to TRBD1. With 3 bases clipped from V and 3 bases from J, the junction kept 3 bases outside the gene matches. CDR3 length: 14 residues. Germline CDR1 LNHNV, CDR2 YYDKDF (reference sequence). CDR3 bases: TGTGCCACCAGCAGCTACAGGGGGGACTATGGCTACACCTTC. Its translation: CATSSYRGDYGYTF.

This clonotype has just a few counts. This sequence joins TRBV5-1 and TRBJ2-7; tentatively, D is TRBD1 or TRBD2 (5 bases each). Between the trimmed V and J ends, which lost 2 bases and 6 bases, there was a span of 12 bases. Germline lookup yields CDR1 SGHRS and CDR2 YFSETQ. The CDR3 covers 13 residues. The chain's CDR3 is CASSFGPGGEQYF. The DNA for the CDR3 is TGCGCCAGCAGCTTCGGCCCTGGGGGCGAGCAGTACTTC. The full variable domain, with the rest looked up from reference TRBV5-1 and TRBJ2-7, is KAGVTQTPRYLIKTRGQQVTLSCSPISGHRSVSWYQQTPGQGLQFLFEYFSETQRNKGNFPGRFSGRQFSNSRSEMNVSTLELGDSALYLCASSFGPGGEQYFGPGTRLTVT.

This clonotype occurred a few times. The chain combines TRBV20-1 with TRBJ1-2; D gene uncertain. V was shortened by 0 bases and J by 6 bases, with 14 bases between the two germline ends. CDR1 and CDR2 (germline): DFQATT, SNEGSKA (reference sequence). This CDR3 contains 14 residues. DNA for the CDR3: TGCAGTGCTAGAGATCCAGTGGAGGGAGATGGCTACACCTTC. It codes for CSARDPVEGDGYTF.

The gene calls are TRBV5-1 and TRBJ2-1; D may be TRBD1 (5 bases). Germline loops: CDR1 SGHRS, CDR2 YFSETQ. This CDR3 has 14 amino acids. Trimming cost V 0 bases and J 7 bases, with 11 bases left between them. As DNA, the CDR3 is TGCGCCAGCAGCTTGGGGGGCTCCTTTAATGAGCAGTTCTTC. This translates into CASSLGGSFNEQFF.

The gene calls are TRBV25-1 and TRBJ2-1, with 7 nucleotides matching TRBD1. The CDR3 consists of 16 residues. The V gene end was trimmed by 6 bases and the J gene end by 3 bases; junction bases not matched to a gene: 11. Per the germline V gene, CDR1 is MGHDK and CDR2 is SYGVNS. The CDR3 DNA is TGTGCCAGCAGCTTTTTTTCAGGGGGAATCTACAATGAGCAGTTCTTC. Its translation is CASSFFSGGIYNEQFF.

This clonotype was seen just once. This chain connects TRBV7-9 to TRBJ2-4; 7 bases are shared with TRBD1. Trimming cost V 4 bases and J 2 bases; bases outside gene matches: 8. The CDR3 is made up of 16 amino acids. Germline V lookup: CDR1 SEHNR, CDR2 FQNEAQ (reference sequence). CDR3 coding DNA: TGTGCCAGCAGCTGGAGTGGGACAGACCCCAAAAACATTCAGTACTTC. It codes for CASSWSGTDPKNIQYF.

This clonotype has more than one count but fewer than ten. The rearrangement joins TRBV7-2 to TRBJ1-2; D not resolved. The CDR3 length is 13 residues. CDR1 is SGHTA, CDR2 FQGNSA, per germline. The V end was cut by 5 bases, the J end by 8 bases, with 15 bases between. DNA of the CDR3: TGTGCCAGCAGCCTTAACCGGGCTTGGGGCTACACCTTC. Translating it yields CASSLNRAWGYTF.

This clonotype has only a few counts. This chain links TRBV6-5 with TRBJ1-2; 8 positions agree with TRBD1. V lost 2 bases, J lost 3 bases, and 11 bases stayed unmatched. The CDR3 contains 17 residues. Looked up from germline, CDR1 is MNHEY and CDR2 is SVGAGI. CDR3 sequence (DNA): TGTGCCAGCAGTTACGGAACCTTGGAGACAGGGGACTATGGCTACACCTTC. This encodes CASSYGTLETGDYGYTF.

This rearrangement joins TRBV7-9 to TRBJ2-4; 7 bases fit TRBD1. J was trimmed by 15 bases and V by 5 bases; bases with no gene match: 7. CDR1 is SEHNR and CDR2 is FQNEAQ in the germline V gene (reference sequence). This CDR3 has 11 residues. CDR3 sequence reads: CASSPAQGLYF. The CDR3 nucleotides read TGTGCCAGCAGCCCCGCACAGGGGTTGTACTTC.

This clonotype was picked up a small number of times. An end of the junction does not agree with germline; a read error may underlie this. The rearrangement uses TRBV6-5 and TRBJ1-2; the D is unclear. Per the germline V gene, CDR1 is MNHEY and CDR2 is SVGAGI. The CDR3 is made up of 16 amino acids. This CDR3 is CASSYSIHLFNYGYTF. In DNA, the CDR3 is TGTGCCAGCAGTTACTCGATCCACTTATTTAACTATGGTTACACCTTC.

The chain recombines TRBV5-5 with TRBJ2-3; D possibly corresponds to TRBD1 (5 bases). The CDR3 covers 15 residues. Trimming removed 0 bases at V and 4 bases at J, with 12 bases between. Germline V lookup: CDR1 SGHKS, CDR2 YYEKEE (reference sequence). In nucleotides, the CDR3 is TGTGCCAGCAGCTTGGCTGGGGCCAGGGCAGATACGCAGTATTTT. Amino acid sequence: CASSLAGARADTQYF. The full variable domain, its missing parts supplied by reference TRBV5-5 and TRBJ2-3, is DAGVTQSPTHLIKTRGQQVTLRCSPISGHKSVSWYQQVLGQGPQFIFQYYEKEERGRGNFPDRFSARQFPNYSSELNVNALLLGDSALYLCASSLAGARADTQYFGPGTRLTVL.

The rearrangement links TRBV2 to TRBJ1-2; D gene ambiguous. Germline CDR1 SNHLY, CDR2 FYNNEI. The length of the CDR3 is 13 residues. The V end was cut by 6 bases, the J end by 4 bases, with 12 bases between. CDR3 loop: CASSVAAGYGYTF. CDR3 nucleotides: TGTGCCAGCAGCGTGGCGGCAGGCTATGGCTACACCTTC.

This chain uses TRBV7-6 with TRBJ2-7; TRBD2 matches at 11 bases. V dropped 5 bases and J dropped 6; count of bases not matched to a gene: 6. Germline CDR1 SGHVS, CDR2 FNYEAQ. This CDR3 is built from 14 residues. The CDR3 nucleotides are TGTGCCAGCAGCCAACTAGCGGGAGAGAGCGAGCAGTACTTC. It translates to CASSQLAGESEQYF.

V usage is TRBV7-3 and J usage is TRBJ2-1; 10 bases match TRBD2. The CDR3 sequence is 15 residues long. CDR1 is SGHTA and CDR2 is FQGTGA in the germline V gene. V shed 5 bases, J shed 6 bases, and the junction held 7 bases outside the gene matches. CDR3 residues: CASSPVLAGSNEQFF. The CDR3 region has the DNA TGTGCCAGCAGCCCCGTACTAGCGGGATCCAATGAGCAGTTCTTC.

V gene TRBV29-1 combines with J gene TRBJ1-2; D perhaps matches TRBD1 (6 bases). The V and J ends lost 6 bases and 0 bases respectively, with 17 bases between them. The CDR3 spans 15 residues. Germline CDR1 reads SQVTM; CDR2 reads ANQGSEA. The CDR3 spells CSVGPIGGANYGYTF. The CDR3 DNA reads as TGCAGCGTCGGGCCGATAGGGGGGGCTAACTATGGCTACACCTTC.

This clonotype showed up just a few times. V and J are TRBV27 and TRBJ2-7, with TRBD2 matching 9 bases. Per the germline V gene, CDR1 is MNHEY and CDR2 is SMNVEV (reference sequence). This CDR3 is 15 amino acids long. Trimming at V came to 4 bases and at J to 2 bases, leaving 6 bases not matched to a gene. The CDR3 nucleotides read TGTGCCAGCAGTTACGGACTAGCGCGAACCTACGAGCAGTACTTC. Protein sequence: CASSYGLARTYEQYF.

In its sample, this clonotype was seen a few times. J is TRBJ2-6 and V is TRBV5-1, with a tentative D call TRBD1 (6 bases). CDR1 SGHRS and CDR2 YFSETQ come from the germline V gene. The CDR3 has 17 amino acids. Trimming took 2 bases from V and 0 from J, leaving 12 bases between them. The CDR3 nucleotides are TGCGCCAGCAGCTTACTCCTACAGGGCTCTGGGGCCAACGTCCTGACTTTC. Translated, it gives CASSLLLQGSGANVLTF.

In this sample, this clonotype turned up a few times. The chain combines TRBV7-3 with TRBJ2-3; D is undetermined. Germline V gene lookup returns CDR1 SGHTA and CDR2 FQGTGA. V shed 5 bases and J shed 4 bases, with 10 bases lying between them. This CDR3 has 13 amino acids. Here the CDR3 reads CASSIFSADTQYF. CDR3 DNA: TGTGCCAGCAGCATATTTAGTGCAGATACGCAGTATTTT.